This T cell receptor beta chain was sequenced in a study of CD8+CD57+ T cells in acquired aplastic anemia. The wider study: Sorted CD4+ and CD8+ cells gave a mean 3.2 ug DNA, range 0.2 to 27.4 ug.

Sequenced patients had shown CD8+CD57+ cell expansion by flow cytometry. Therapy had not been given to patients before blood sampling. TCR beta VDJ combinations and CDR3 sequences were profiled from genomic DNA. A single record per CDR3 protein comes from TCRdb applying MiXCR to the reads. The data show 95,000 to 150,000 distinct CDR3 sequences, 45% to 60% seen once. This CDR3 is 12 amino acids long. With V trimmed by 5 bases and J by 2 bases, 3 bases remained unmatched. From germline, CDR1 is DFQATT and CDR2 SNEGSKA (reference sequence). The genes are TRBV20-1 and TRBJ2-7; the match to TRBD2 covers 7 bases. Material: sorted CD4+, CD8+, or CD8+CD57+ T cells (not recorded which) from PBMCs. The clonotype originates from a human donor with aplastic anemia. This chain's CDR3 is CSAYGLAYEQYF. The CDR3 DNA is TGCAGTGCTTATGGACTAGCCTACGAGCAGTACTTC.